The 15 T cell receptor beta chains below come from one sample, sequenced in a study of blood T cell repertoires in COVID-19. Produced via immunoSEQ multiplex PCR; TCRdb's table is partial and in-frame only. The sample contains roughly 190,000 clones, around 80% of which appear only once. The source material was peripheral blood. The receptors come from a man between 50 and 59 years old with active or convalescent COVID-19.

Details on this clone: One junction end disagrees with the germline gene, perhaps due to a read error. The chain's CDR3 is CASRGTNSAVF. CDR3 DNA: TGTGCCAGCAGAGGGACAAACTCGGCAGTCTTC. The gene calls are TRBV9 and TRBJ2-1; D might be TRBD1 (6 bases). The CDR3 covers 11 residues. The V gene's germline CDR1 is SGDLS and CDR2 YYNGEE.

This clone was seen once. The rearrangement links TRBV4-1 to TRBJ2-5, with 7 nucleotides matching TRBD2. With 0 bases clipped from V and 1 base from J, the junction kept 8 bases outside the gene matches. CDR3 size: 17 residues. Germline loops: CDR1 MGHRA, CDR2 YSYEKL. The CDR3 DNA reads TGCGCCAGCAGCCAAGAAGTATCTAGCGGTGCCCAAGAGACCCAGTACTTC. Translating gives CASSQEVSSGAQETQYF.

The rearrangement links TRBV30 to TRBJ1-2; no clear D. The CDR3 extends over 11 amino acids. The germline V and J ends were trimmed by 0 bases and 7 bases, with 6 bases remaining between them. Germline assignment: CDR1 GTSNPN and CDR2 SVGIG (reference sequence). For the CDR3, the DNA is TGTGCCTGGAGTGTAGGAGGTGGCTACACCTTC. It specifies CAWSVGGGYTF.

This chain links TRBV5-1 with TRBJ2-3, with 7 bases fitting TRBD2. The V and J ends lost 3 bases and 3 bases, in that order; junction bases with no gene match: 4. CDR1 SGHRS and CDR2 YFSETQ come from the germline V gene. The CDR3 extends over 14 amino acids. CDR3: CASSSGLDTDTQYF. The CDR3 DNA reads TGCGCCAGCAGCTCCGGACTAGATACAGATACGCAGTATTTT.

This clone was recorded only once. The V call is TRBV5-1, the J call TRBJ2-7; 8 positions match TRBD2. Germline V gene sequence: CDR1 SGHRS, CDR2 YFSETQ. This CDR3 is 16 amino acids long. V was pared by 6 bases and J by 0 bases, with 11 bases of the junction left unmatched. The CDR3 sequence: CASKSDSGASSYEQYF. DNA for the CDR3: TGCGCCAGCAAAAGTGATAGCGGGGCGAGCTCCTACGAGCAGTACTTC. The full variable domain, completed using reference TRBV5-1 and TRBJ2-7, is KAGVTQTPRYLIKTRGQQVTLSCSPISGHRSVSWYQQTPGQGLQFLFEYFSETQRNKGNFPGRFSGRQFSNSRSEMNVSTLELGDSALYLCASKSDSGASSYEQYFGPGTRLTVT.

The rearrangement uses TRBV6-5 and TRBJ2-7; 12 bases map to TRBD2. From germline, CDR1 is MNHEY and CDR2 SVGAGI. The V gene end was trimmed by 8 bases and the J gene end by 4 bases; junction bases not matched to a gene: 9. CDR3 length equals 15 residues. CDR3 DNA: TGTGCCAGCTCGACCGGGACTAGCGGGCCGTACGAGCAGTACTTC. It encodes CASSTGTSGPYEQYF.

This sequence joins TRBV5-1 and TRBJ2-7, with TRBD1 identical over 8 bases. Germline-derived CDR1 and CDR2 are SGHRS and YFSETQ. Trimming cost V 0 bases and J 2 bases; bases outside gene matches: 10. The CDR3 runs to 17 residues. The CDR3 DNA reads as TGCGCCAGCAGCTTGGCAGGGTGGCAGGGGGCCCCCTACGAGCAGTACTTC. Amino acids: CASSLAGWQGAPYEQYF.

The genes are TRBV28 and TRBJ1-2; 10 nucleotides align to TRBD1. CDR1 MDHEN and CDR2 SYDVKM come from the germline V gene. The CDR3 is 18 residues long. With 5 bases clipped from V and 4 bases from J, the junction kept 16 bases outside the gene matches. The CDR3 here is CASSPWTGGTPGSYGYTF. CDR3 DNA: TGTGCCAGCAGTCCATGGACAGGGGGGACCCCTGGCTCCTATGGCTACACCTTC.

The chain uses TRBV12-3 or TRBV12-4 and TRBJ1-2; TRBD1 might be the D (6 bases). V gave up 7 bases and J gave up 6 bases, with 15 bases separating them. CDR3 length: 13 amino acids. CDR3 sequence: CASNIQGRDGYTF. The CDR3 nucleotides are TGTGCCAGCAATATACAGGGAAGAGATGGCTACACCTTC.

The CDR3 DNA reads as TGTGCCATCAGTGCACTAGCGGGGGCCTCCAAAAACACCGGGGAGCTGTTTTTT. It yields the protein CAISALAGASKNTGELFF. The rearrangement joins TRBV10-3 to TRBJ2-2; 11 nucleotides agree with TRBD2. V lost 4 bases, J lost 2 bases, and 9 bases stayed unmatched. CDR1 is ENHRY, CDR2 SYGVKD, per germline. The CDR3 is made up of 18 amino acids.

V usage is TRBV5-4 and J usage is TRBJ1-2, with D possibly being TRBD1 (6 bases). This CDR3 comprises 15 residues. V lost 0 bases, J lost 5 bases, and 14 bases lay in between. Per the germline V gene, CDR1 is SGHNT and CDR2 is YYREEE (reference sequence). CDR3 DNA sequence: TGTGCCAGCAGCTTGGAGGGCAGGGGCTATTATGGCTACACCTTC. Protein sequence: CASSLEGRGYYGYTF.

This chain links TRBV5-4 with TRBJ1-2; no definite D call. CDR3 length equals 15 residues. Germline V lookup: CDR1 SGHNT, CDR2 YYREEE (reference sequence). The V and J ends lost 4 bases and 0 bases respectively, with 13 bases between them. The CDR3 here is CASSLIRGSNYGYTF. CDR3 DNA: TGTGCCAGCAGCCTGATAAGAGGATCTAACTATGGCTACACCTTC.

This chain joins TRBV5-5 and TRBJ1-4, with 7 bases matching TRBD1. The germline V gene encodes CDR1 SGHKS and CDR2 YYEKEE (reference sequence). Trimming cost V 1 base and J 8 bases; bases outside gene matches: 8. The CDR3 is 15 amino acids. Written as DNA, the CDR3 is TGTGCCAGCAGCTTGAGGGACAGTCCCGGGGAAAAACTGTTTTTT. It encodes CASSLRDSPGEKLFF.

The chain employs TRBV19 and TRBJ1-2; 12 bases line up with TRBD1. Unmatched junction bases numbered 7, after V lost 5 bases and J lost 3 bases. CDR1 LNHDA and CDR2 SQIVND come from the germline V gene (reference sequence). The CDR3 contains 16 residues. CDR3 loop: CASSPRDRGRDYGYTF. The CDR3 DNA sequence: TGTGCCAGTAGTCCCCGGGACAGGGGGCGAGACTATGGCTACACCTTC.

This sequence joins TRBV6-5 and TRBJ1-2; 9 nucleotides line up with TRBD1. CDR1 and CDR2 from the germline V gene are MNHEY and SVGAGI. The CDR3 spans 15 residues. Unmatched junction bases numbered 5, after V lost 0 bases and J lost 6 bases. The CDR3 reads CASSYSPTGGDGYTF. The CDR3 DNA reads TGTGCCAGCAGTTACTCGCCGACAGGGGGTGATGGCTACACCTTC.